A selection of T cell receptor beta chains follows, all from one sample in a study of siplizumab effects on memory and regulatory T cells. The protocol was immunoSEQ multiplex PCR, while the TCRdb copy is restricted to in-frame clones and leaves out a portion. This repertoire shows tens of thousands of clones, approximately 84% found once; its top ten account for under 0.35%. The sequenced sample consisted of naive CD8+ T cells sorted from blood. These receptors all stem from a human donor in good health. The CDR3 runs from the conserved cysteine through the conserved F or W. The D gene is left open where the match is weak. The size entry is marked missing in some rows and otherwise reads once, few, many or a size class.

J gene: TRBJ2-1; clone size: -; V gene: TRBV4-2; D gene: -; CDR3 protein: CASSQDATGSTYNEQFF; CDR3 DNA: TGTGCCAGCAGCCAAGATGCTACAGGTTCTACCTACAATGAGCAGTTCTTC
J gene: TRBJ1-3; clone size: -; V gene: TRBV7-9; D gene: -; CDR3 protein: CASTPSGGLLGGNTIYF; CDR3 DNA: TGTGCCAGCACCCCCAGTGGCGGCCTGCTAGGTGGAAACACCATATATTTT
J gene: TRBJ2-7; clone size: few; V gene: TRBV11-1; D gene: -; CDR3 protein: CASSLDLDEQYF; CDR3 DNA: TGTGCCAGCAGCTTAGATCTCGACGAGCAGTACTTC
J gene: TRBJ2-2; clone size: -; V gene: TRBV27; D gene: -; CDR3 protein: CASSLVWENTGELFF; CDR3 DNA: TGTGCCAGCAGTTTAGTTTGGGAAAACACCGGGGAGCTGTTTTTT
J gene: TRBJ1-2; clone size: few; V gene: TRBV7-9; D gene: -; CDR3 protein: CASSPGRGFNYGYTF; CDR3 DNA: TGTGCCAGCAGCCCAGGGCGCGGATTTAACTATGGCTACACCTTC
J gene: TRBJ1-2; clone size: -; V gene: TRBV7-9; D gene: TRBD1; CDR3 protein: CASSSTLGGNYGYTF; CDR3 DNA: TGTGCCAGCAGCTCAACTTTAGGGGGCAACTATGGCTACACCTTC
J gene: TRBJ2-3; clone size: once; V gene: TRBV9; D gene: -; CDR3 protein: CASSVEGTDTQYF; CDR3 DNA: TGTGCCAGCAGCGTAGAGGGAACAGATACGCAGTATTTT
J gene: TRBJ2-3; clone size: once; V gene: TRBV7-8; D gene: TRBD2; CDR3 protein: CASSPGTSLGDTQYF; CDR3 DNA: TGTGCCAGCAGCCCAGGGACTAGTCTAGGGGATACGCAGTATTTT
J gene: TRBJ1-3; clone size: -; V gene: TRBV11-3; D gene: TRBD1; CDR3 protein: CASSSRDSNTIYF; CDR3 DNA: TGTGCCAGCAGCTCGCGGGACAGTAACACCATATATTTT
J gene: TRBJ2-5; clone size: -; V gene: TRBV6-6; D gene: TRBD1; CDR3 protein: CASSGTDAQETQYF; CDR3 DNA: TGTGCCAGCAGCGGGACAGATGCCCAAGAGACCCAGTACTTC
J gene: TRBJ2-5; clone size: -; V gene: TRBV5-8; D gene: -; CDR3 protein: CASSAILLVGETQYF; CDR3 DNA: TGTGCCAGCAGCGCAATTCTACTAGTCGGAGAGACCCAGTACTTC
J gene: TRBJ1-2; clone size: few; V gene: TRBV27; D gene: TRBD1; CDR3 protein: CASSSGQGGDYGYTF; CDR3 DNA: TGTGCCAGCAGTTCCGGACAGGGTGGGGACTATGGCTACACCTTC
J gene: TRBJ1-1; clone size: -; V gene: TRBV4-2; D gene: -; CDR3 protein: CASSQVAYGGTEAFF; CDR3 DNA: TGTGCCAGCAGCCAAGTCGCTTACGGAGGGACTGAAGCTTTCTTT
J gene: TRBJ1-5; clone size: -; V gene: TRBV11-1; D gene: TRBD1; CDR3 protein: CASSLAPYRGGQPQHF; CDR3 DNA: TGTGCCAGCAGCTTAGCCCCTTACAGGGGCGGGCAGCCCCAGCATTTT
J gene: TRBJ2-7; clone size: -; V gene: TRBV7-2; D gene: -; CDR3 protein: CASSLVGGASYEQYF; CDR3 DNA: TGTGCCAGCAGCTTAGTCGGCGGAGCCTCCTACGAGCAGTACTTC
J gene: TRBJ2-7; clone size: -; V gene: TRBV6-5; D gene: TRBD2; CDR3 protein: CASSSTSGGAHEQYF; CDR3 DNA: TGTGCCAGCAGTTCGACTAGCGGGGGGGCCCACGAGCAGTACTTC
J gene: TRBJ2-3; clone size: -; V gene: TRBV29-1; D gene: -; CDR3 protein: CSVEEGDRDQPSDTQYF; CDR3 DNA: TGCAGCGTTGAAGAGGGGGACCGGGACCAGCCCTCTGATACGCAGTATTTT
J gene: TRBJ2-3; clone size: -; V gene: TRBV2; D gene: TRBD2; CDR3 protein: CASLAANTDTQYF; CDR3 DNA: TGTGCCAGCCTAGCGGCAAACACAGATACGCAGTATTTT
J gene: TRBJ1-1; clone size: few; V gene: TRBV5-1; D gene: -; CDR3 protein: CASSFHRETNTEAFF; CDR3 DNA: TGCGCCAGCAGCTTCCACAGGGAGACGAACACTGAAGCTTTCTTT
J gene: TRBJ1-2; clone size: -; V gene: TRBV27; D gene: TRBD1; CDR3 protein: CASSPIIEGAYGYTF; CDR3 DNA: TGTGCCAGCAGTCCTATCATCGAGGGGGCATATGGCTACACCTTC
J gene: TRBJ2-1; clone size: -; V gene: TRBV29-1; D gene: -; CDR3 protein: CSVGLDFSYNEQFF; CDR3 DNA: TGCAGCGTGGGCCTAGATTTCTCCTACAATGAGCAGTTCTTC
J gene: TRBJ1-1; clone size: -; V gene: TRBV29-1; D gene: TRBD1; CDR3 protein: CSVTGLEAFF; CDR3 DNA: TGCAGCGTGACAGGGCTTGAAGCTTTCTTT
J gene: TRBJ2-7; clone size: -; V gene: TRBV27; D gene: -; CDR3 protein: CASSLGRDYEQYF; CDR3 DNA: TGTGCCAGCAGTTTAGGACGGGATTACGAGCAGTACTTC
J gene: TRBJ1-4; clone size: -; V gene: TRBV7-9; D gene: -; CDR3 protein: CASSLVAEKLFF; CDR3 DNA: TGTGCCAGCAGCTTAGTAGCTGAAAAACTGTTTTTT
J gene: TRBJ1-1; clone size: -; V gene: TRBV7-6; D gene: -; CDR3 protein: CASSYYMDEAFF; CDR3 DNA: TGTGCCAGCAGCTACTACATGGATGAAGCTTTCTTT
J gene: TRBJ2-2; clone size: -; V gene: TRBV7-8; D gene: -; CDR3 protein: CASSLYGRGEAGVGTGELFF; CDR3 DNA: TGTGCCAGCAGCTTATATGGCAGGGGAGAGGCGGGAGTCGGAACCGGGGAGCTGTTTTTT
J gene: TRBJ2-1; clone size: -; V gene: TRBV19; D gene: -; CDR3 protein: CASSAGAYNEQFF; CDR3 DNA: TGTGCCAGTAGTGCCGGGGCGTACAATGAGCAGTTCTTC